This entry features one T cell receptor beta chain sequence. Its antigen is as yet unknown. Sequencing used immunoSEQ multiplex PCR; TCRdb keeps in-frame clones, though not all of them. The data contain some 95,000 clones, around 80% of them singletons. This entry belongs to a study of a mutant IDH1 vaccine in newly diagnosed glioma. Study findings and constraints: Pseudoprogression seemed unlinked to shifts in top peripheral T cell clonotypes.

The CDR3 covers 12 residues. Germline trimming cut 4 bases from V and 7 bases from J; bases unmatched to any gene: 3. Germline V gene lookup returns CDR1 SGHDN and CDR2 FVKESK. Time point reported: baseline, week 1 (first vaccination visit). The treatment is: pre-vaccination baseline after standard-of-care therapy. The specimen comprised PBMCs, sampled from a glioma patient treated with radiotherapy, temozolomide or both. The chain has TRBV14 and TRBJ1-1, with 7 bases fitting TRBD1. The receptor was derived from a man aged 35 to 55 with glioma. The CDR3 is CASSPNRGEAFF. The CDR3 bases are TGTGCCAGCAGCCCTAACAGGGGTGAAGCTTTCTTT.